Listed below are T cell receptor beta chains from one sample, sequenced in a study of early T cells in non-severe SARS-CoV-2 infection. TCRdb itself ran the 5' RACE reads through MiXCR, one entry per CDR3 protein. The table shows about 28,000 distinct CDR3 sequences, with 5% to 7% occurring only once. Sequences were obtained from whole blood. The receptors here all came from an adult who was a healthcare worker with PCR-confirmed SARS-CoV-2 infection or an uninfected control (not recorded which). Both conserved end residues are part of each CDR3. A D gene is named only where the DNA matches it firmly. For some rows the clone size is stated as once, few or many, or as a class when expanded; others skip it.

cdr3_nt cdr3_aa j_call v_call d_call clone_size
TGTGCCAGCAGCTTGACAGGGAACACCGGGGAGCTGTTTTTT CASSLTGNTGELFF TRBJ2-2 TRBV7-2 NA many
TGTGCCAGCAGGACGGAGGGCACCGGGGAGCTGTTTTTT CASRTEGTGELFF TRBJ2-2 TRBV7-9 NA NA
TGTGCCAGCAGTCCAACAGGAGCCTTCTTAGAAGCTTTCTTT CASSPTGAFLEAFF TRBJ1-1 TRBV7-8 NA many
TGTGCCACCACAGTTTTCGGCAGGGGCGGAGGTGAAAAACTGTTTTTT CATTVFGRGGGEKLFF TRBJ1-4 TRBV28 NA many
TGTGCCAGCAGTTCGGGAGGGGGCACAGATACGCAGTATTTT CASSSGGGTDTQYF TRBJ2-3 TRBV2 TRBD2 many
TGTGCCTGGAGTGTCGATTACGGTTCAGGGCACAATGAGCAGTTCTTC CAWSVDYGSGHNEQFF TRBJ2-1 TRBV30 NA few
TGTGCCAGCAGTTTATCGACAGGAACGGATCAGCCCCAGCATTTT CASSLSTGTDQPQHF TRBJ1-5 TRBV27 NA NA
TGTGCCAGCGGCAACCGGGACAGCTATAATTCACCCCTCCACTTT CASGNRDSYNSPLHF TRBJ1-6 TRBV2 TRBD1 few
TGTGCCAGCAGCTTAGGTAGCGGGAACTACAATGAGCAGTTCTTC CASSLGSGNYNEQFF TRBJ2-1 TRBV7-9 TRBD2 many
TGTGCCAGCGGGGGCCAGTACTATGGCTACACCTTC CASGGQYYGYTF TRBJ1-2 TRBV2 NA few
TGTGCCAGCGTGGGGGACAGGCGACGGAACACTGAAGCTTTCTTT CASVGDRRRNTEAFF TRBJ1-1 TRBV12-3/TRBV12-4 TRBD1 many
TGTGCCAGCAGCCCCTCCGGGACAGGGGCCGGGGAGCTGTTTTTT CASSPSGTGAGELFF TRBJ2-2 TRBV7-7 TRBD1 NA
TGTGCCGGGGACTTACGGGGAGGGGAGCTGTTTTTT CAGDLRGGELFF TRBJ2-2 TRBV30 NA many
TGTGCCAGCAGCCGCTCTAGCGGGGGGTACGAGCAGTACTTC CASSRSSGGYEQYF TRBJ2-7 TRBV7-9 TRBD2 few
TGCGCCAGCAGCCCGAACACCGGGGAGCTGTTTTTT CASSPNTGELFF TRBJ2-2 TRBV5-1 NA medium-sized
TGTGCTAGCAGCTTAGGAGTAGCGGAGACCCAGTACTTC CASSLGVAETQYF TRBJ2-5 TRBV7-7 NA many
TGTGCCAGCAGCCCTGTACGGGGGCGAAACGAGCAGTACTTC CASSPVRGRNEQYF TRBJ2-7 TRBV6-5 NA many
TGTGCCAGCACCTCCACGTTAGCGTGGACAGATACGCAGTATTTT CASTSTLAWTDTQYF TRBJ2-3 TRBV6-2/TRBV6-3 NA many
TGCAGCGCCGTTTCTTATTATGGCTACACCTTC CSAVSYYGYTF TRBJ1-2 TRBV29-1 NA medium-sized
TGCAGTGCTAGGACTAGCGGGCGGGGGGCTGAGCAGTTCTTC CSARTSGRGAEQFF TRBJ2-1 TRBV20-1 TRBD2 many
TGTGCCAGCAGCACTATCGGGGAGGGTGACTATGGCTACACCTTC CASSTIGEGDYGYTF TRBJ1-2 TRBV13 NA NA
TGTGCCAGCAGCTTAACGGAGTCTGGAACGCACATTCAGTACTTC CASSLTESGTHIQYF TRBJ2-4 TRBV7-9 NA many
TGTGCCAGCTCACCCGGACAGGGGTTATCCTACGAGCAGTACTTC CASSPGQGLSYEQYF TRBJ2-7 TRBV18 TRBD1 many
TGTGCCAGCAGCTGGGATCCGGGACATGGGACTGAAGCTTTCTTT CASSWDPGHGTEAFF TRBJ1-1 TRBV5-5 NA NA
TGCAGTGCTAGGGAGCGGGGCTCCTACAATGAGCAGTTCTTC CSARERGSYNEQFF TRBJ2-1 TRBV20-1 TRBD2 many
TGCAGTGCTAGAGATTCAAGGGGGGGCCTGGAGACCCAGTACTTC CSARDSRGGLETQYF TRBJ2-5 TRBV20-1 NA many
TGTGCCAGCAGTTCACCCCCTAGCGGGAGGGCCAATGAGCAGTTCTTC CASSSPPSGRANEQFF TRBJ2-1 TRBV12-3/TRBV12-4 TRBD2 many
TGCGCCAGCAGCCAGACTGAGAACTATGGCTACACCTTC CASSQTENYGYTF TRBJ1-2 TRBV5-1 NA NA
TGTGCCAGCAGCTTGGGGGGACCCGAAGCTTTCTTT CASSLGGPEAFF TRBJ1-1 TRBV7-6 NA few
TGCAGCGTTACTCTCGGCTCCTACAATGAGCAGTTCTTC CSVTLGSYNEQFF TRBJ2-1 TRBV29-1 NA few
TGCAGCGTAGACAGGGCGATGAACACTGAAGCTTTCTTT CSVDRAMNTEAFF TRBJ1-1 TRBV29-1 TRBD1 many
TGTGCCAGCGTTCCGGGACAGGGGGTGACCCAGTACTTC CASVPGQGVTQYF TRBJ2-5 TRBV7-7 TRBD1 many
TGTGCCAGCAGCCCCCGGGATAGCCGGTACGAGCAGTACTTC CASSPRDSRYEQYF TRBJ2-7 TRBV5-6 NA medium-sized
TGTGCCAGCACCCAACCCAGGGGGGCAAAGGCTTTCTTT CASTQPRGAKAFF TRBJ1-1 TRBV7-9 TRBD1 many
TGTGCCAGCAGTTTCCAGACTCGGGACACTGAAGCTTTCTTT CASSFQTRDTEAFF TRBJ1-1 TRBV6-2/TRBV6-3 NA NA
TGTGCCAGCAGGACTAGTAGAACCGGGGAGCTGTTTTTT CASRTSRTGELFF TRBJ2-2 TRBV12-3/TRBV12-4 NA many
TGTGCCAGCAGGGCACTCCTCGAGGAGTACTTC CASRALLEEYF TRBJ2-7 TRBV28 NA NA
TGTGCCAGCAGCTCTAGCGGGAGGGCTAAGTACGAGCAGTACTTC CASSSSGRAKYEQYF TRBJ2-7 TRBV28 TRBD2 few
TGTGCCAGCAGTGAGGGGGAAAACAATGAGCAGTTCTTC CASSEGENNEQFF TRBJ2-1 TRBV6-5 NA NA
TGTGCCAGCAGTTTAGCTCCGAATCAGCCCCAGCATTTT CASSLAPNQPQHF TRBJ1-5 TRBV12-3/TRBV12-4 NA few
TGTGCCAGCAGCGCCGGCCGGAGGGGAGAGGGTCAGCCCCAGCATTTT CASSAGRRGEGQPQHF TRBJ1-5 TRBV7-9 NA NA
TGTGCCATCCGGGACGCCCTTTTAGGGGCCAACGTCCTGACTTTC CAIRDALLGANVLTF TRBJ2-6 TRBV7-8 NA many
TGTGCCAGCAGTGTAGACTCCTCCTCCTACGAGCAGTACTTC CASSVDSSSYEQYF TRBJ2-7 TRBV25-1 NA medium-sized
TGTGCCAGCAGCTTCCTAGCCTTGAGCACAGATACGCAGTATTTT CASSFLALSTDTQYF TRBJ2-3 TRBV7-8 NA NA
TGTGCCAGTAGTATAGGTCAAACAACAGATACGCAGTATTTT CASSIGQTTDTQYF TRBJ2-3 TRBV19 NA few
TGTGCCAGCAGCTTAGACAGGGGAAGGTTTTTCTTT CASSLDRGRFFF TRBJ1-1 TRBV7-2 TRBD1 many
TGTGCCTGGAGGGACCATGCTACGTCTGGAAACACCATATATTTT CAWRDHATSGNTIYF TRBJ1-3 TRBV30 NA many
TGTGCCAGCAGGGAATTTGTGGGAGAGCAGTACTTC CASREFVGEQYF TRBJ2-7 TRBV7-2 NA few
TGTGCCAGCAGCTTAGCGGGGAGCGGGCAGACCCAGTACTTC CASSLAGSGQTQYF TRBJ2-5 TRBV11-3 NA NA
TGTGCTATCTGGACGGACAACACCGGGGAGCTGTTTTTT CAIWTDNTGELFF TRBJ2-2 TRBV12-5 NA many
TGCAGCGTTGCGCAAGGGGCGGGTTCCTACAATGAGCAGTTCTTC CSVAQGAGSYNEQFF TRBJ2-1 TRBV29-1 NA many
TGTGCCAGCAGCTTAGTTTCAGGGGCGGGTGAGACCCAGTACTTC CASSLVSGAGETQYF TRBJ2-5 TRBV7-8 NA few
TGTGCCAGCAGCTTAGTCGGAGGGAACAACTATGGCTACACCTTC CASSLVGGNNYGYTF TRBJ1-2 TRBV11-2 NA NA
TGTGCCAGCAGCTTGGGAGACAGTTCCTACAATGAGCAGTTCTTC CASSLGDSSYNEQFF TRBJ2-1 TRBV5-4 NA NA
TGTGCCAGCGCAAGGAAAGGATTCAATCAGCCCCAGCATTTT CASARKGFNQPQHF TRBJ1-5 TRBV6-6 NA many
TGTGCCAGCTCACGCAGGGCGGAGGGAGAGCAGTACTTC CASSRRAEGEQYF TRBJ2-7 TRBV18 NA many
TGTGCCAGCAGCCCATTAGCGGGGGGCCGGCGGGACACAGATACGCAGTATTTT CASSPLAGGRRDTDTQYF TRBJ2-3 TRBV7-2 TRBD2 few
TGTGCCAGCAGAAGGGGGTTAATAGCCAAAAACATTCAGTACTTC CASRRGLIAKNIQYF TRBJ2-4 TRBV6-2/TRBV6-3 NA NA
TGCAGTGCTGGGGACCCTAGCGGGGGATCTCAAGAGACCCAGTACTTC CSAGDPSGGSQETQYF TRBJ2-5 TRBV20-1 TRBD2 many
TGTGCCAGCAGCTTAGTAAAATCTAGCGGCTACAATGAGCAGTTCTTC CASSLVKSSGYNEQFF TRBJ2-1 TRBV11-2 TRBD2 few